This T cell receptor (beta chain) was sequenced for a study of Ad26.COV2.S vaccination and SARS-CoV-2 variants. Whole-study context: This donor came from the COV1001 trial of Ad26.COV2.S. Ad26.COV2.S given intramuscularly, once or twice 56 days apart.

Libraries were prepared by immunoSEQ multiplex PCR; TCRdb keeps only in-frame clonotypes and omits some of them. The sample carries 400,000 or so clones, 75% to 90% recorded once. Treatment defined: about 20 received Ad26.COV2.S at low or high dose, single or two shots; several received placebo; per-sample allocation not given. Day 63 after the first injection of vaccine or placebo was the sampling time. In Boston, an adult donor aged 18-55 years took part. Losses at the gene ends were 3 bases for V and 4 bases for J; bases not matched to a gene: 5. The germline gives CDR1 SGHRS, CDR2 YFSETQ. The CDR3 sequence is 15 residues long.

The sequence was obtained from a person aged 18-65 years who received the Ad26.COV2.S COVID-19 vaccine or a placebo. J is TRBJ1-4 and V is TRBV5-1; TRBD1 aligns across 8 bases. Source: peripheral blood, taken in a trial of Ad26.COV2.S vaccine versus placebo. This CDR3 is CASSWMGQDNEKLFF. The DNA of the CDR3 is TGCGCCAGCAGCTGGATGGGACAGGATAATGAAAAACTGTTTTTT.